The next 20 T cell receptor beta chains were all read from a single sample in a study of blood T cell repertoires in COVID-19. The repertoire was sequenced with immunoSEQ multiplex PCR; TCRdb's copy has only in-frame clones and lacks some. The sample lists around 270,000 clones; 75% to 90% were seen once. What was sequenced was PBMCs or T cells enriched from blood (not recorded which). These receptors were collected from a woman aged 30 to 39 who had recovered from COVID-19.

The chain employs TRBV7-8 and TRBJ2-1; possible D gene TRBD2, 7 bases. Germline-derived CDR1 and CDR2 are SGHVS and FQNEAQ. CDR3 length equals 15 residues. V was trimmed by 11 bases and J by 3 bases, leaving 20 bases between them. The CDR3 sequence: CALKEPGGFYNEQFF. Written as DNA, the CDR3 is TGTGCCCTTAAGGAACCGGGGGGCTTCTACAATGAGCAGTTCTTC.

The V and J genes are TRBV11-1 and TRBJ2-7; tentative D call: TRBD1 (6 bases). Between the trimmed V and J ends, which lost 4 bases and 3 bases, there was a span of 10 bases. Germline assignment: CDR1 SGHAT and CDR2 FQDESV (reference sequence). This CDR3 has 13 residues. CDR3: CASSWTQGYEQYF. In DNA form, the CDR3 reads TGTGCCAGCAGCTGGACACAGGGCTACGAGCAGTACTTC. Full variable domain (rest looked up from reference TRBV11-1 and TRBJ2-7): EAEVAQSPRYKITEKSQAVAFWCDPISGHATLYWYRQILGQGPELLVQFQDESVVDDSQLPKDRFSAERLKGVDSTLKIQPAELGDSAMYLCASSWTQGYEQYFGPGTRLTVT.

CDR3 DNA sequence: TGTGCCAGCAGCCAGGTGGGGAGGTATGGCTACACCTTC. It translates to CASSQVGRYGYTF. The chain employs TRBV3-1 (or the pseudogene TRBV3-2) and TRBJ1-2; D call uncertain. This CDR3 contains 13 residues. The germline V gene encodes CDR1 LGHDT and CDR2 YNNKEL (reference sequence). V was clipped by 3 bases and J by 5 bases, with 10 bases between them.

V usage is TRBV19 and J usage is TRBJ1-2, with 10 bases lining up with TRBD1. This CDR3 comprises 12 residues. V was pared by 9 bases and J by 8 bases, with 6 bases of the junction left unmatched. Germline CDR1 LNHDA, CDR2 SQIVND (reference sequence). DNA of the CDR3: TGTGCCAGCGGGACAGGGGCCTTCGGCTACACCTTC. Its protein is CASGTGAFGYTF. Full variable domain (remainder filled in from reference TRBV19 and TRBJ1-2): DGGITQSPKYLFRKEGQNVTLSCEQNLNHDAMYWYRQDPGQGLRLIYYSQIVNDFQKGDIAEGYSVSREKKESFPLTVTSAQKNPTAFYLCASGTGAFGYTFGSGTRLTVV.

The chain links TRBV12-5 to TRBJ2-7; tentatively, D is TRBD2 (5 bases). Trimming shortened V by 7 bases and J by 1 base, and 14 bases separated the two germline ends. The CDR3 spans 14 residues. Germline values: CDR1 LGHNT, CDR2 FRNRAP. The CDR3 coding sequence is TGTGCTAGTGCCCCAGGAGGACTGTCCTACGAGCAGTACTTC. This codes for CASAPGGLSYEQYF.

This chain connects TRBV19 to TRBJ2-7, with TRBD1 as a possible D gene (7 bases). The CDR3 is 14 residues long. Germline CDR1 is LNHDA and CDR2 is SQIVND (reference sequence). Trimming removed 5 bases from V and 2 bases from J, with 13 bases in between. The CDR3 DNA sequence: TGTGCCAGTAGTGCGGGACAGCTTACCTACGAGCAGTACTTC. It yields the protein CASSAGQLTYEQYF.

CDR3 sequence: CASSLGGFGYNSPLHF. CDR3 in DNA: TGTGCCAGCAGCTTGGGGGGGTTTGGCTATAATTCACCCCTCCACTTT. The chain links TRBV7-2 to TRBJ1-6, with D possibly matching TRBD1 (5 bases). V was pared by 3 bases and J by 3 bases, with 12 bases between. This CDR3 has 16 amino acids. Germline CDR1 is SGHTA and CDR2 is FQGNSA.

This chain joins TRBV28 and TRBJ1-2; 10 bases are shared with TRBD1. The CDR3 sequence is 14 residues long. The germline CDR1 and CDR2 sequences are MDHEN and SYDVKM. The V segment lost 5 bases and the J segment 2 bases; nucleotides outside the gene matches: 2. This CDR3 is CASSPGQGNYGYTF. The DNA for the CDR3 is TGTGCCAGCAGTCCGGGACAGGGGAACTATGGCTACACCTTC.

The chain links TRBV5-1 to TRBJ2-2; 11 nucleotides match TRBD1. V shed 5 bases, J shed 6 bases, and the junction held 3 bases outside the gene matches. The germline CDR1 and CDR2 sequences are SGHRS and YFSETQ. This CDR3 region has 14 residues. In DNA, the CDR3 is TGCGCCAGCAGGCGGGACAGGGGGGCCGGGGAGCTGTTTTTT. Its translation: CASRRDRGAGELFF.

The V and J genes are TRBV11-2 and TRBJ1-1; maybe TRBD1 (6 bases). With 4 bases removed from V and 1 base from J, the gap between germline ends came to 13 bases. CDR1 is SGHAT, CDR2 FQNNGV, per germline. This CDR3 region has 15 residues. In DNA form, the CDR3 reads TGTGCCAGCAGCTCCCGAAAACAGGGGAACACTGAAGCTTTCTTT. It yields the protein CASSSRKQGNTEAFF.

The rearrangement joins TRBV18 to TRBJ1-2; 9 bases agree with TRBD1. Per germline, CDR1 KGHSH and CDR2 LQKENI. V dropped 3 bases and J dropped 2; count of bases not matched to a gene: 4. The CDR3 contains 15 residues. The CDR3 region is CASSPGQGPNYGYTF. CDR3 nucleotide sequence: TGTGCCAGCTCACCGGGACAGGGACCCAACTATGGCTACACCTTC.

V and J are TRBV4-1 and TRBJ1-5, with a tentative D call TRBD1 (5 bases). This CDR3 has 15 amino acids. V gave up 0 bases and J gave up 7 bases, with 13 bases separating them. Looked up from germline, CDR1 is MGHRA and CDR2 is YSYEKL. The CDR3 protein is CASSQDERGRQPQHF. The CDR3 DNA is TGCGCCAGCAGCCAAGACGAAAGGGGCAGGCAGCCCCAGCATTTT.

This clone has more than one count but fewer than ten. V gene TRBV7-8 combines with J gene TRBJ2-2; D is possibly TRBD2 (6 bases). The CDR3 is made up of 18 amino acids. The germline gives CDR1 SGHVS, CDR2 FQNEAQ. Trimming took 1 base from V and 2 from J, leaving 17 bases between them. The CDR3 sequence is CASSLGGWRGTNTGELFF. CDR3 DNA sequence: TGTGCCAGCAGCTTAGGTGGTTGGCGGGGTACAAACACCGGGGAGCTGTTTTTT.

The chain uses TRBV6-5 and TRBJ1-1; D might be TRBD1 (6 bases). Trimming pared 0 bases from V and 7 bases from J, leaving 9 bases between. This CDR3 region has 13 residues. CDR1 is MNHEY, CDR2 SVGAGI, per germline. The CDR3 DNA follows: TGTGCCAGCAGTTACTCGAGGGGGATTGAAGCTTTCTTT. Translated, it gives CASSYSRGIEAFF.

The chain joins TRBV7-2 to TRBJ1-4; D is ambiguous. Per germline, CDR1 SGHTA and CDR2 FQGNSA. V lost 4 bases and J lost 8, with 20 bases in between. CDR3 size: 16 residues. CDR3 DNA sequence: TGTGCCAGCAGCTCCAGCGCGGGGTGGGGTTGGGAAAAACTGTTTTTT. Protein: CASSSSAGWGWEKLFF.

This clone was counted at least ten times. The chain has TRBV7-9 and TRBJ2-7; 10 positions agree with TRBD1. Germline V CDR1 and CDR2: SEHNR, FQNEAQ (reference sequence). The CDR3 spans 15 residues. The V gene end was trimmed by 6 bases and the J gene end by 1 base; junction bases not matched to a gene: 6. In DNA form, the CDR3 reads TGTGCCAGCAGTTCGGGACAGGGGCCGTCCTACGAGCAGTACTTC. Residues: CASSSGQGPSYEQYF.

This clone was detected a few times. This sequence joins TRBV5-4 and TRBJ1-5; D is perhaps TRBD1 (6 bases). Germline values: CDR1 SGHNT, CDR2 YYREEE (reference sequence). The CDR3 contains 13 residues. V shed 4 bases and J shed 4 bases, with 9 bases lying between them. Written as DNA, the CDR3 is TGTGCCAGCAGCATCGGACAGAATCAGCCCCAGCATTTT. This translates into CASSIGQNQPQHF.

DNA of the CDR3: TGTGCCGCTGTAGCGAGGCACACTGAAGCTTTCTTT. Translating it yields CAAVARHTEAFF. The genes are TRBV12-3 or TRBV12-4 and TRBJ1-1; no clear D gene. The CDR3 sequence is 12 residues long. V shed 11 bases and J shed 3 bases, with 13 bases lying between them.

CDR3 loop: CASSPSSGSRTEQFF. The DNA of the CDR3 is TGTGCCAGCTCACCTTCGAGCGGGAGTAGGACTGAGCAGTTCTTC. The gene calls are TRBV18 and TRBJ2-1; TRBD2 matches at 8 bases. This CDR3 region has 15 residues. Germline loops: CDR1 KGHSH, CDR2 LQKENI. V lost 3 bases, J lost 9 bases, and 10 bases stayed unmatched.

The rearrangement uses TRBV28 and TRBJ1-2; D is unresolved. This CDR3 has 15 residues. V was shortened by 3 bases and J by 0 bases, with 11 bases between the two germline ends. CDR1 MDHEN and CDR2 SYDVKM come from the germline V gene. CDR3 amino acids: CASSLPAEANYGYTF. The CDR3 bases are TGTGCCAGCAGTTTGCCGGCGGAGGCTAACTATGGCTACACCTTC.